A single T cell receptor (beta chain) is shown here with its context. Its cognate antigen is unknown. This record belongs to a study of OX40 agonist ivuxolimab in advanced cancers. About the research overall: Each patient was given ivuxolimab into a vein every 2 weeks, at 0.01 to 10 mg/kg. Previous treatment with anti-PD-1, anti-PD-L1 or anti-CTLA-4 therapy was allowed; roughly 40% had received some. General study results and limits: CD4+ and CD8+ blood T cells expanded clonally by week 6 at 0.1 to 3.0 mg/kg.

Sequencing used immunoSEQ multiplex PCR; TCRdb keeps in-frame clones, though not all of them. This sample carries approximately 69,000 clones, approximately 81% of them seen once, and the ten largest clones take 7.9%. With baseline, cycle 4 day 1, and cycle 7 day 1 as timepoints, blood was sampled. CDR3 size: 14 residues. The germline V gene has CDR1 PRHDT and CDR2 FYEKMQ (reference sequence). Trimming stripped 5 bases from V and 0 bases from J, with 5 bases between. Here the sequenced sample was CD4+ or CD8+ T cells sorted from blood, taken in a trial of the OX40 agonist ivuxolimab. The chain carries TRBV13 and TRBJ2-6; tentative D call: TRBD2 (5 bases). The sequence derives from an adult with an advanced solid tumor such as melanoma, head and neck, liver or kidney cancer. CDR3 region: CASSDYSGANVLTF. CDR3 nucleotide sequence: TGTGCCAGCAGCGACTACTCTGGGGCCAACGTCCTGACTTTC.